This is a list of T cell receptor beta chains from one sample in a study of post-analysis software for immune sequencing data. TCRdb reanalysed the PCR reads using MiXCR and keeps one entry per CDR3 protein. The sample lists hundreds of thousands of distinct CDR3 sequences, roughly three fifths seen once, with roughly 12% in the top ten. Specimen: blood. The receptors stem from a girl aged 2 to 9 with multiple sclerosis. CDR3s leave out the opening cysteine and the closing phenylalanine or tryptophan.

cdr3_aa,j_call,v_call
ASSTRDNTGELF,TRBJ2-2,TRBV9
ASSLDGGYNEQF,TRBJ2-1,TRBV12-3/TRBV12-4
ASSFNPGKGARTQY,TRBJ2-3,TRBV12-3/TRBV12-4
ASWRLAGGESTDTQY,TRBJ2-3,TRBV13
SAREIEAGVSKGETQY,TRBJ2-5,TRBV20-1
ASSYSTGYGGYT,TRBJ1-2,TRBV6-2/TRBV6-3
ASSFTGTSAGYGYT,TRBJ1-2,TRBV7-2
ASSAGGGSTDTQY,TRBJ2-3,TRBV10-2
ASSQGTSTSYEQY,TRBJ2-7,TRBV4-2
SGGQGYTDTQY,TRBJ2-3,TRBV29-1
ASSPRAGRNTEAF,TRBJ1-1,TRBV25-1
ASSQAGTGVSGANVLT,TRBJ2-6,TRBV3-1
SARDQGVGYGGYT,TRBJ1-2,TRBV20-1
ASSFRDKNYNEQF,TRBJ2-1,TRBV5-1
ASSVRDGSTDTQY,TRBJ2-3,TRBV2
ASSLDSSEGYIQY,TRBJ2-4,TRBV7-2
ASSRSTGAIPDTQY,TRBJ2-3,TRBV12-3/TRBV12-4
ASSLGVLGTDTQY,TRBJ2-3,TRBV12-3/TRBV12-4
ASSTRERERTDTQY,TRBJ2-3,TRBV5-1
SAAVLQGNHEQY,TRBJ2-7,TRBV20-1
ASSSTGLFLYEQY,TRBJ2-7,TRBV6-6
ASSEVRETQY,-,TRBV25-1
SVEVGNTEAF,TRBJ1-1,TRBV29-1
ASSLTAGGPDTQY,TRBJ2-3,TRBV7-2
ANSYDRGPYEQY,TRBJ2-7,TRBV27
ASSQGPPGGSGGSGANVLT,TRBJ2-6,TRBV4-3
ASSLLQSVGSYGYT,TRBJ1-2,TRBV5-1
ASSSTSGEIDEQF,TRBJ2-1,TRBV7-3
ASSLIPGTDTQY,TRBJ2-3,TRBV12-3/TRBV12-4
ASSHRDGFYGYT,TRBJ1-2,TRBV4-3
AKERTDFRQETFFEQY,TRBJ2-5,TRBV21-1
ASSFNRDGETQY,TRBJ2-5,TRBV7-8
ASSRLATGGQETQY,TRBJ2-5,TRBV6-1
SARVTGAGETQY,TRBJ2-5,TRBV20-1
ASSVSPGNEQF,TRBJ2-1,TRBV10-1
ASSSGTSGRNEQF,TRBJ2-1,TRBV10-2